The 29 T cell receptor beta chains reported below all come from one sample, sequenced in a study of blood T cell repertoires in COVID-19. Repertoires were generated with immunoSEQ multiplex PCR, while TCRdb's copy carries only in-frame clones and drops some. The data hold under 300,000 clones, with 75% to 90% observed a single time. Sequenced input: peripheral blood. These receptors came from a man between 60 and 75 years old who had recovered from COVID-19.

The rearrangement links TRBV19 to TRBJ2-7; D not certain. V shed 6 bases and J shed 2 bases, with 14 bases lying between them. Germline V gives CDR1 LNHDA, CDR2 SQIVND (reference sequence). CDR3 length: 14 amino acids. CDR3 DNA: TGTGCCAGTAGCCCCCGTTTCAGCGCCTACGAGCAGTACTTC. The encoded protein is CASSPRFSAYEQYF.

The V call is TRBV27, the J call TRBJ2-1, with TRBD1 matching over 7 bases. Per the germline V gene, CDR1 is MNHEY and CDR2 is SMNVEV (reference sequence). The CDR3 extends over 14 amino acids. The V and J ends lost 3 bases and 2 bases, in that order; junction bases with no gene match: 1. The CDR3 DNA reads TGTGCCAGCAGTTTCCAGGGGGCCTACAATGAGCAGTTCTTC. It is translated as CASSFQGAYNEQFF.

The V call is TRBV3-1 (or the pseudogene TRBV3-2), the J call TRBJ2-7, with D perhaps TRBD1 (5 bases). Germline V gene data show CDR1 as LGHDT and CDR2 as YNNKEL (reference sequence). This CDR3 contains 14 residues. Trimming took 2 bases from V and 6 from J, leaving 14 bases between them. CDR3 DNA sequence: TGTGCCAGCAGCCAAAGGGGAATGGGAAGCGAGCAGTACTTC. Translating it yields CASSQRGMGSEQYF.

The rearrangement joins TRBV2 to TRBJ1-2; 8 bases line up with TRBD1. V lost 6 bases to trimming and J lost 2 bases; unmatched junction nucleotides: 8. CDR1 and CDR2 (germline): SNHLY, FYNNEI. This CDR3 is built from 15 residues. The CDR3 loop is CASRPTRQGNYGYTF. CDR3 nucleotides: TGTGCCAGCAGACCAACTCGACAGGGGAACTATGGCTACACCTTC. The full variable domain, in which reference TRBV2 and TRBJ1-2 provide the parts outside the CDR3, is EPEVTQTPSHQVTQMGQEVILRCVPISNHLYFYWYRQILGQKVEFLVSFYNNEISEKSEIFDDQFSVERPDGSNFTLKIRSTKLEDSAMYFCASRPTRQGNYGYTFGSGTRLTVV.

V and J are TRBV5-1 and TRBJ2-5; D is undetermined. The CDR3 length is 14 residues. V was pared by 5 bases and J by 6 bases, with 17 bases between. The germline V gene has CDR1 SGHRS and CDR2 YFSETQ. As DNA, the CDR3 is TGCGCCAGCAGTCCCGGTGGCCCCGACAAGACCCAGTACTTC. This sequence encodes CASSPGGPDKTQYF.

Many counts were recorded for this clone. The chain has TRBV4-1 and TRBJ2-2; 11 bases agree with TRBD1. This CDR3 comprises 19 residues. V was clipped by 2 bases and J by 0 bases; unmatched bases: 8. The germline V gene has CDR1 MGHRA and CDR2 YSYEKL. CDR3 sequence reads: CASSQYPLGQGANTGELFF. CDR3 nucleotides: TGCGCCAGCAGCCAATATCCGTTGGGACAGGGGGCGAACACCGGGGAGCTGTTTTTT.

V and J are TRBV19 and TRBJ1-5; D is ambiguous. The V and J ends lost 5 bases and 2 bases respectively, with 19 bases between them. CDR1 and CDR2 (germline): LNHDA, SQIVND (reference sequence). The CDR3 covers 17 residues. This chain's CDR3 is CASSPRPWPGGNQPQHF. The CDR3 region has the DNA TGTGCCAGTAGTCCACGACCTTGGCCCGGGGGCAATCAGCCCCAGCATTTT.

The chain combines TRBV13 with TRBJ1-2, with a tentative D call TRBD1 (5 bases). This CDR3 comprises 14 residues. The V and J ends lost 5 bases and 5 bases respectively, with 15 bases between them. Germline V gene lookup returns CDR1 PRHDT and CDR2 FYEKMQ (reference sequence). CDR3 amino acids: CASSGHSEQYGYTF. The CDR3 nucleotides read TGTGCCAGCAGCGGACATTCCGAGCAATATGGCTACACCTTC.

The chain carries TRBV30 and TRBJ1-2, with D perhaps matching TRBD1 (6 bases). CDR3 size: 12 residues. V was pared by 3 bases and J by 6 bases, with 11 bases between. The germline V gene encodes CDR1 GTSNPN and CDR2 SVGIG (reference sequence). This CDR3 is CAWSPEGDGYTF. CDR3 sequence (DNA): TGTGCCTGGAGCCCCGAGGGGGATGGCTACACCTTC. Combining the CDR3 with reference TRBV30 and TRBJ1-2 gives the whole variable domain SQTIHQWPATLVQPVGSPLSLECTVEGTSNPNLYWYRQAAGRGLQLLFYSVGIGQISSEVPQNLSASRPQDRQFILSSKKLLLSDSGFYLCAWSPEGDGYTFGSGTRLTVV.

The gene calls are TRBV5-1 and TRBJ2-1, with D hard to call. This CDR3 contains 15 residues. The germline V gene encodes CDR1 SGHRS and CDR2 YFSETQ. Trimming removed 4 bases at V and 4 bases at J, with 15 bases between. The CDR3 DNA is TGCGCCAGCAGCCCCCAGCGTAGAAAATACAATGAGCAGTTCTTC. Encoded protein: CASSPQRRKYNEQFF.

This CDR3 reads CASRRWTGNTGELFF. In DNA, the CDR3 is TGTGCCAGCCGTCGTTGGACAGGGAACACCGGGGAGCTGTTTTTT. This chain links TRBV6-5 with TRBJ2-2; TRBD1 aligns across 7 bases. Germline V gives CDR1 MNHEY, CDR2 SVGAGI. V lost 8 bases to trimming and J lost 1 base; unmatched junction nucleotides: 7. This CDR3 is 15 amino acids long.

This chain joins TRBV7-2 and TRBJ2-1; the D gene is possibly TRBD2 (6 bases). The V and J ends lost 5 bases and 3 bases respectively, with 17 bases between them. This CDR3 has 16 amino acids. Germline assignment: CDR1 SGHTA and CDR2 FQGNSA. The CDR3 DNA follows: TGTGCCAGCAGCACCGGGGGTGGCGGGCGCTACAATGAGCAGTTCTTC. This sequence encodes CASSTGGGGRYNEQFF.

This chain connects TRBV7-2 to TRBJ2-3, with 8 bases identical to TRBD2. J gave up 2 bases and V 5 bases, and 6 bases lay outside the gene matches. From germline, CDR1 is SGHTA and CDR2 FQGNSA. The CDR3 length is 15 residues. CDR3 DNA sequence: TGTGCCAGCAGCCCACGGCGGGGGGCCACAGATACGCAGTATTTT. It codes for CASSPRRGATDTQYF.

This chain joins TRBV14 and TRBJ2-7, with D maybe TRBD2 (6 bases). Germline V lookup: CDR1 SGHDN, CDR2 FVKESK. V lost 4 bases to trimming and J lost 4 bases, with 14 bases between them. CDR3 length equals 14 residues. CDR3 bases: TGTGCCAGCAGCCCAAAGTGGGGGACTTACGAGCAGTACTTC. This translates into CASSPKWGTYEQYF.

The rearrangement joins TRBV7-6 to TRBJ2-1, with 9 bases aligning to TRBD2. Germline values: CDR1 SGHVS, CDR2 FNYEAQ. V lost 1 base to trimming and J lost 9 bases; unmatched junction nucleotides: 7. The CDR3 consists of 15 residues. Here the CDR3 DNA reads TGTGCCAGCAGCTTAGTGGCTAGCGGGGCGGGTGAGCAGTTCTTC. Its protein product is CASSLVASGAGEQFF.

This chain joins TRBV30 and TRBJ1-3, with TRBD1 as a possible D gene (5 bases). The germline gives CDR1 GTSNPN, CDR2 SVGIG (reference sequence). The ends were cut back, 0 bases at V and 4 bases at J, with 13 bases in the middle. The CDR3 is 15 residues long. CDR3 in DNA: TGTGCCTGGAGTGTAAGAAGGGGAACCGGAAACACCATATATTTT. This codes for CAWSVRRGTGNTIYF.

The gene calls are TRBV29-1 and TRBJ1-1; 7 bases fit TRBD1. The V gene's germline CDR1 is SQVTM and CDR2 ANQGSEA. The CDR3 is 15 amino acids. Germline trimming cut 3 bases from V and 1 base from J; bases unmatched to any gene: 8. As DNA, the CDR3 is TGCAGCGTTGACCTATACCGGACAGGGAACACTGAAGCTTTCTTT. Translating it yields CSVDLYRTGNTEAFF.

This clone was picked up a small number of times. The J gene is TRBJ2-7, the V gene TRBV6-6; D gene ambiguous. This CDR3 comprises 13 residues. V was pared by 5 bases and J by 0 bases, with 8 bases between. Germline V gene sequence: CDR1 MNHNY, CDR2 SVGAGI (reference sequence). The CDR3 DNA sequence: TGTGCCAGCAGTGGGCAGGACTCCTACGAGCAGTACTTC. This codes for CASSGQDSYEQYF.

There are a few counts of this clone. The V and J genes are TRBV6-4 and TRBJ2-5, with a weak D call TRBD1 (6 bases). V gave up 4 bases and J gave up 5 bases, with 8 bases separating them. Germline lookup yields CDR1 MRHNA and CDR2 SNTAGT. This CDR3 contains 12 residues. In DNA form, the CDR3 reads TGTGCCAGCAGTGGGCAGGGGGAGACCCAGTACTTC. Its translation: CASSGQGETQYF.

The chain joins TRBV7-2 to TRBJ2-2; the match to TRBD2 covers 7 bases. The CDR3 is made up of 14 amino acids. CDR1 is SGHTA, CDR2 FQGNSA, per germline. Trimming cost V 7 bases and J 2 bases; bases outside gene matches: 4. CDR3 nucleotide sequence: TGTGCCAGCAAAGCGGGGACCAACACCGGGGAGCTGTTTTTT. This codes for CASKAGTNTGELFF.

The gene calls are TRBV3-1 (or the pseudogene TRBV3-2) and TRBJ2-1; 7 bases align to TRBD2. The CDR3 length is 14 residues. The germline gives CDR1 LGHDT, CDR2 YNNKEL (reference sequence). The J segment lost 2 bases and the V segment lost 3 bases, leaving 1 base of the junction unmatched. CDR3: CASSHSGAYNEQFF. The CDR3 nucleotides are TGTGCCAGCAGCCACAGCGGGGCCTACAATGAGCAGTTCTTC.

The chain uses TRBV11-2 and TRBJ2-2; D call uncertain. Germline V gives CDR1 SGHAT, CDR2 FQNNGV. CDR3 length: 13 residues. The V gene lost 3 bases and the J gene lost 6 bases, with 8 bases spanning the gap. CDR3: CASSLLSAGELFF. DNA of the CDR3: TGTGCCAGCAGCTTGTTGTCCGCCGGGGAGCTGTTTTTT.

DNA of the CDR3: TGCGCCAGCAGCTTGTTAGGGGCTAGTAATGAGCAGTTCTTC. Protein product: CASSLLGASNEQFF. The chain employs TRBV5-1 and TRBJ2-1; D is possibly TRBD1 (5 bases). This CDR3 is built from 14 residues. CDR1 and CDR2 from the germline V gene are SGHRS and YFSETQ. Trimming pared 1 base from V and 7 bases from J, leaving 12 bases between.

The V and J genes are TRBV11-3 and TRBJ2-2; D perhaps matches TRBD1 (6 bases). V lost 2 bases and J lost 3, with 7 bases in between. The CDR3 contains 14 residues. Per the germline V gene, CDR1 is SGHNT and CDR2 is YENEEA. CDR3 sequence: CASSLRTDTGELFF. CDR3 sequence (DNA): TGTGCCAGCAGCTTACGGACAGACACCGGGGAGCTGTTTTTT. Together with reference TRBV11-3 and TRBJ2-2, the CDR3 gives the full variable domain: EAGVVQSPRYKIIEKKQPVAFWCNPISGHNTLYWYLQNLGQGPELLIRYENEEAVDDSQLPKDRFSAERLKGVDSTLKIQPAELGDSAVYLCASSLRTDTGELFFGEGSRLTVL.

The CDR3 spells CASSWSTSSEETQYF. The CDR3, as DNA: TGTGCCAGCAGCTGGTCCACCTCAAGTGAGGAGACCCAGTACTTC. The chain uses TRBV7-6 and TRBJ2-5, with no clear D. The CDR3 has 15 residues. The V gene lost 4 bases and the J gene lost 5 bases, with 17 bases spanning the gap. Germline V lookup: CDR1 SGHVS, CDR2 FNYEAQ.

The chain has TRBV5-1 and TRBJ1-2; 9 nucleotides agree with TRBD1. CDR3 length equals 15 residues. Germline V CDR1 and CDR2: SGHRS, YFSETQ. V lost 0 bases to trimming and J lost 5 bases; unmatched junction nucleotides: 5. CDR3 sequence (DNA): TGCGCCAGCAGCTTGGCGACGGGACAGGGTTATGGCTACACCTTC. It specifies CASSLATGQGYGYTF. The whole variable domain, filled in from reference TRBV5-1 and TRBJ1-2, reads KAGVTQTPRYLIKTRGQQVTLSCSPISGHRSVSWYQQTPGQGLQFLFEYFSETQRNKGNFPGRFSGRQFSNSRSEMNVSTLELGDSALYLCASSLATGQGYGYTFGSGTRLTVV.

The chain links TRBV2 to TRBJ2-7; 8 positions agree with TRBD1. CDR1 and CDR2 (germline): SNHLY, FYNNEI. V gave up 6 bases and J gave up 2 bases; unmatched junction bases: 3. The CDR3 spans 13 residues. CDR3 region: CASRVTGAYEQYF. CDR3 sequence (DNA): TGTGCCAGCAGGGTGACAGGGGCCTACGAGCAGTACTTC.

The genes are TRBV5-1 and TRBJ2-3; D perhaps matches TRBD2 (7 bases). CDR3 length: 15 residues. Trimming removed 3 bases at V and 3 bases at J, with 14 bases between. The germline gives CDR1 SGHRS, CDR2 YFSETQ. The CDR3: CASSSLGGLTDTQYF. CDR3 coding DNA: TGCGCCAGCAGCTCCCTCGGGGGGCTGACAGATACGCAGTATTTT.

V and J are TRBV27 and TRBJ2-7; tentatively, D is TRBD1 (6 bases). Germline V lookup: CDR1 MNHEY, CDR2 SMNVEV (reference sequence). The CDR3 is 15 residues long. V dropped 4 bases and J dropped 0 bases, with 13 bases sitting between them. CDR3 in amino acids: CASSSKGDPSYEQYF. The CDR3 DNA reads as TGTGCCAGCAGTTCAAAGGGGGACCCCTCCTACGAGCAGTACTTC.